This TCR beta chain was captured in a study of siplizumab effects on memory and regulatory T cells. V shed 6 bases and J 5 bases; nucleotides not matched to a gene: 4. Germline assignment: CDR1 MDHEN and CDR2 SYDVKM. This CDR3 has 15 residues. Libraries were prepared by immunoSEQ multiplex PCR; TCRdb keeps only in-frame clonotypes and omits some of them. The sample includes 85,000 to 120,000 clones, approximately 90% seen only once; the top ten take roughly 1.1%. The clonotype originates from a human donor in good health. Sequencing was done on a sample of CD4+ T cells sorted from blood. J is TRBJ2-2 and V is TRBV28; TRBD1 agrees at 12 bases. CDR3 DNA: TGTGCCAGCAGGGGGACAGGGGGCAGGACCGGGGAGCTGTTTTTT. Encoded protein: CASRGTGGRTGELFF.